The source of this TCR beta chain is a study of blood T cell repertoires in COVID-19. Profiled with immunoSEQ multiplex PCR; TCRdb holds only in-frame clones, not every one. The sample holds some 700,000 clones; over 80% are singletons and the top ten take roughly 0.25%. With V trimmed by 6 bases and J by 0 bases, 12 bases remained unmatched. The CDR3 is made up of 18 amino acids. Germline values: CDR1 LNHDA, CDR2 SQIVND (reference sequence). Sequenced: peripheral blood. The rearrangement joins TRBV19 to TRBJ1-5; 9 nucleotides align to TRBD1. This TCR was recovered from a woman in her late teens or twenties with acute or convalescent COVID-19. CDR3 residues: CASSSGQGLGYSNQPQHF. Here the CDR3 DNA reads TGTGCCAGTAGCTCGGGACAGGGTTTAGGTTATAGCAATCAGCCCCAGCATTTT.